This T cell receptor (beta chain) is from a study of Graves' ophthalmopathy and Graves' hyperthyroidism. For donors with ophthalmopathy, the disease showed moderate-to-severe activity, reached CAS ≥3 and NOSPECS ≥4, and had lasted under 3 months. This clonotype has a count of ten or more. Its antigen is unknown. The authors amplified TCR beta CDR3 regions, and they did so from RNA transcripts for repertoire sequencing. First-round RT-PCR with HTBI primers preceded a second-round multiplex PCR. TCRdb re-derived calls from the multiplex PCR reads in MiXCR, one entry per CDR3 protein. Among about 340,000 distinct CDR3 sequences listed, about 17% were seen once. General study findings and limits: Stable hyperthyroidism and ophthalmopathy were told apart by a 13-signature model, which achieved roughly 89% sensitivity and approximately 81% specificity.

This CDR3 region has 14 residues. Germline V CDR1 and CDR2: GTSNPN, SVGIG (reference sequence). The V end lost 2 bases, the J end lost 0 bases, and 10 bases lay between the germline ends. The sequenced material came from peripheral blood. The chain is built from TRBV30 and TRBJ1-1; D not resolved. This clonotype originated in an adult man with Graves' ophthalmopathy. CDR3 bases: TGTGCCTGGAGTTTTCCTCTGATGAACACTGAAGCTTTCTTT. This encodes CAWSFPLMNTEAFF. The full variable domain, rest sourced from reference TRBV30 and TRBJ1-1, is SQTIHQWPATLVQPVGSPLSLECTVEGTSNPNLYWYRQAAGRGLQLLFYSVGIGQISSEVPQNLSASRPQDRQFILSSKKLLLSDSGFYLCAWSFPLMNTEAFFGQGTRLTVV.